This T cell receptor beta chain came from a study of T cell responses to AZD1222 COVID-19 vaccine. Study-wide results and limits: Repertoire sampling was restricted to post-peak T cell response timepoints.

This clone was detected once. What it binds is not known. The germline V gene encodes CDR1 SGHTA and CDR2 FQGNSA. CDR3 size: 15 residues. V dropped 2 bases and J dropped 10 bases, with 15 bases sitting between them. Assay: immunoSEQ multiplex PCR; the TCRdb copy retains only in-frame clones and omits some. Of approximately 180,000 clones in the sample, approximately 94% are singletons; the top ten hold about 3.5%. The chain joins TRBV7-2 to TRBJ1-6, with a tentative D call TRBD1 (5 bases). The material was peripheral blood, obtained 28 days after the second dose of the MenACWY control vaccine. This TCR was sampled from an adult who received the MenACWY meningococcal vaccine as a control. The DNA of the CDR3 is TGTGCCAGCAGCTTAAGAAGGACACGAGGGTCACCCCTCCACTTT. Its protein product is CASSLRRTRGSPLHF.